This T cell receptor beta chain came from a study of identical twins. TCRdb re-derived calls from the 5' RACE reads in MiXCR, one entry per CDR3 protein. This table holds 1.5 million to 2 million distinct CDR3 sequences, less than 35% found once. V gave up 0 bases and J gave up 0 bases; unmatched junction bases: 7. The CDR3 contains 18 residues. The V gene's germline CDR1 is LGHDT and CDR2 YNNKEL (reference sequence). This clonotype came up a few times. Antigen specificity is unknown. Study conclusions and caveats: Cord blood beta clonotypes that were abundant carried fewer insertions, and memory repertoires showed no such trend.

The sequenced sample was cord blood. The clonotype was recovered from a newborn girl in good health. The V gene is TRBV3-1, the J gene TRBJ2-1, with 8 positions matching TRBD2. As DNA, the CDR3 is TGTGCCAGCAGCCAAGATAGGTGGCGGGGGGACTCCTACAATGAGCAGTTCTTC. Translation: CASSQDRWRGDSYNEQFF.